A selection of T cell receptor beta chains follows, all from one sample in a study of blood T cell repertoires in COVID-19. Sequenced by immunoSEQ multiplex PCR; TCRdb stores in-frame clones only, minus some. The sample contains about 250,000 clones, 85% to 90% of which appear only once. What was sequenced was peripheral blood. All receptors come from a man aged 80 or over with acute or convalescent COVID-19. Both conserved end residues are part of each CDR3. D genes are given only for firm matches. Size is stated for part of the rows, as once, few or many counts, or as a class when the clone is expanded.

once,TRBJ2-7,.,TRBV6-1,TGTGCCAGCAGTGAAGGCCCACCGAGCTCCTACGAGCAGTACTTC,CASSEGPPSSYEQYF
.,TRBJ2-1,.,TRBV10-3,TGTGCCATCAGTGCGGACTACCCTTACAATGAGCAGTTCTTC,CAISADYPYNEQFF
.,TRBJ1-1,.,TRBV6-5,TGTGCCAGCAGTTACCGAGGCGGGGACACTGAAGCTTTCTTT,CASSYRGGDTEAFF
.,TRBJ2-5,.,TRBV28,TGTGCCAGCAGTCAAATTCCCAGGGCCCAGTACTTC,CASSQIPRAQYF
few,TRBJ1-5,.,TRBV6-5,TGTGCCAGCAGGATAAGGGGCGATCAGCCCCAGCATTTT,CASRIRGDQPQHF
.,TRBJ2-5,.,TRBV2,TGTGCCAGCAGTGAAGCCGGTCCAGCTGTGACCGGGGAGACCCAGTACTTC,CASSEAGPAVTGETQYF
.,TRBJ1-4,.,TRBV5-1,TGCGCCAGCAGCGGGTCCGGGCGGGCAACTAATGAAAAACTGTTTTTT,CASSGSGRATNEKLFF
.,TRBJ2-3,.,TRBV7-9,TGTGCCAGCAGCGTCTTAGGACAAGACTTCACAGATACGCAGTATTTT,CASSVLGQDFTDTQYF
.,TRBJ2-7,TRBD2,TRBV7-2,TGTGCCAGCAGCTTAGCGGGACTAGCCTACGAGCAGTACTTC,CASSLAGLAYEQYF
few,TRBJ1-4,TRBD1,TRBV27,TGTGCCAGCAGTGTACAGGGGTTGTCTAATGAAAAACTGTTTTTT,CASSVQGLSNEKLFF
.,TRBJ1-3,.,TRBV5-1,TGCGCCAGCAGCTTGGCGTGGGCAGGGGTTGGAAACACCATATATTTT,CASSLAWAGVGNTIYF
.,TRBJ2-3,.,TRBV6-2/TRBV6-3,TGTGCCAGCAGTTACTCGGTCGGGGGAGATACGCAGTATTTT,CASSYSVGGDTQYF
.,TRBJ2-3,.,TRBV5-1,TGCGCCAGCAGCTTGACACAGGGAACAGATACGCAGTATTTT,CASSLTQGTDTQYF
.,TRBJ2-7,TRBD1,TRBV6-5,TGTGCCAGCAGCCTCGGGACAGGGCGCGAGCAGTACTTC,CASSLGTGREQYF
.,TRBJ1-2,TRBD1,TRBV3-1/TRBV3-2,TGTGCCAGCAGCCTCGGGACAGTCTCGGTCGGCTACACCTTC,CASSLGTVSVGYTF
.,TRBJ2-3,TRBD2,TRBV28,TGTGCCAGCAGTAAACGGACTAGCGGGAGAACAGATACGCAGTATTTT,CASSKRTSGRTDTQYF
.,TRBJ2-7,TRBD1,TRBV5-1,TGCGCCAGCAGCTTTAGGCAGGGGGCCGACGAGCAGTACTTC,CASSFRQGADEQYF
.,TRBJ1-6,.,TRBV2,TGTGCCAGCAGTGAAGCGGGGGGTCGGGTTTCACCCCTCCACTTT,CASSEAGGRVSPLHF
.,TRBJ1-2,.,TRBV19,TGTGCCAGTAGTATCCAGGCTAATTCTAACTATGGCTACACCTTC,CASSIQANSNYGYTF
.,TRBJ1-1,.,TRBV5-1,TGCGCCAGCAGCTTGAGGCCTGACAATTCTCCCATGAACACTGAAGCTTTCTTT,CASSLRPDNSPMNTEAFF
.,TRBJ1-1,TRBD1,TRBV18,TGTGCCAGCTCACCAGCAGGGGGCACTGAAGCTTTCTTT,CASSPAGGTEAFF
.,TRBJ1-1,.,TRBV5-1,TGCGCCAGCAGCCTCGGGACATTGAACACTGAAGCTTTCTTT,CASSLGTLNTEAFF
.,TRBJ2-1,TRBD2,TRBV4-3,TGCGCCAGCAGCCAAGGTAGCGGGAGCCGGAATGAGCAGTTCTTC,CASSQGSGSRNEQFF
.,TRBJ1-1,TRBD1,TRBV4-2,TGTGCCAGCAGCCCCAACAGGGGGCGTTCTGAAGCTTTCTTT,CASSPNRGRSEAFF
.,TRBJ1-5,.,TRBV19,TGTGCCAGTAGTAAGGGGGATCAGCCCCAGCATTTT,CASSKGDQPQHF
once,TRBJ2-1,TRBD2,TRBV11-2,TGTGCCAGCAGCGGTAGCGGGAGTTACAATGAGCAGTTCTTC,CASSGSGSYNEQFF
.,TRBJ1-6,.,TRBV2,TGTGCCAGCAGTGAATTATATAATTCACCCCTCCACTTT,CASSELYNSPLHF
.,TRBJ2-5,TRBD1,TRBV5-6,TGTGCCAGCAGCCCTAGACAGGGGTGGGAGACCCAGTACTTC,CASSPRQGWETQYF
.,TRBJ1-2,TRBD1,TRBV18,TGTGCCAGCTCACTACGGACAGGGGAAAACTATGGCTACACCTTC,CASSLRTGENYGYTF
.,TRBJ2-3,TRBD2,TRBV6-2/TRBV6-3,TGTGCCAGCAGTTACAATCTGGCGGGGGACCCCACAGATACGCAGTATTTT,CASSYNLAGDPTDTQYF
few,TRBJ1-4,TRBD1,TRBV5-1,TGCGCCAGCAGCCGTGACAGGGGGCGGGTTGAAAAACTGTTTTTT,CASSRDRGRVEKLFF
.,TRBJ1-3,TRBD1,TRBV19,TGTGCCAGTAGTAGGGACAGGCCGTCGGCGCTCTCGGGTGGAAACACCATATATTTT,CASSRDRPSALSGGNTIYF
.,TRBJ2-7,.,TRBV21-1,TGTGCCAGCAGCGGCCGGACTAGCGGGAGGGCCTCCTACGAGCAGTACTTC,CASSGRTSGRASYEQYF
.,TRBJ2-7,TRBD1,TRBV7-2,TGTGCCAGCAGCTCGGACAGGAATATGGGAATCTACGAGCAGTACTTC,CASSSDRNMGIYEQYF
.,TRBJ2-1,.,TRBV5-8,TGTGCCAGCAGCTTGGAGGGGGTGAACTCCTACAATGAGCAGTTCTTC,CASSLEGVNSYNEQFF
.,TRBJ2-1,.,TRBV29-1,TGCAGCGTTGATGCAGGCTACAATGAGCAGTTCTTC,CSVDAGYNEQFF
.,TRBJ2-1,TRBD2,TRBV7-3,TGTGCCAGCAGCCCCGACGGGGGGGCCGGCGATGAGCAGTTCTTC,CASSPDGGAGDEQFF
.,TRBJ1-1,.,TRBV7-9,TGTGCCAGCAGCCCCAGGTCCAACACTGAAGCTTTCTTT,CASSPRSNTEAFF
.,TRBJ1-1,.,TRBV5-4,TGTGCCAGCAGCTTGGACTTGGGCACGAACACTGAAGCTTTCTTT,CASSLDLGTNTEAFF
.,TRBJ1-2,.,TRBV3-1/TRBV3-2,TGTGCCAGCAGCCAAGCGGCCCCGGGGGGGAAGAAAGAATCTAACTATGGCTACACCTTC,CASSQAAPGGKKESNYGYTF
.,TRBJ2-2,.,TRBV5-1,TGCGCCAGCAGCTTGGCTGGGTCCTCGGGAACCGGGGAGCTGTTTTTT,CASSLAGSSGTGELFF
.,TRBJ1-3,TRBD1,TRBV18,TGTGCCAGCTCACTTCAACAGGGACAGTCCGGAAACACCATATATTTT,CASSLQQGQSGNTIYF
.,TRBJ2-7,TRBD1,TRBV6-2/TRBV6-3,TGTGCCAGCAGTTACTCGAGGGACAGGGTCTACGAGCAGTACTTC,CASSYSRDRVYEQYF
.,TRBJ2-5,.,TRBV12-3/TRBV12-4,TGTGCCAGCAGCGGTCAAGAGACCCAGTACTTC,CASSGQETQYF
.,TRBJ2-3,TRBD1,TRBV28,TGTGCCAGCAGTTTGGAGCAGGGGGCTAAAGATACGCAGTATTTT,CASSLEQGAKDTQYF
.,TRBJ2-3,TRBD2,TRBV19,TGTGCCAGTAGTATCGTCAGGACTAGCGGACGAGCAGATACGCAGTATTTT,CASSIVRTSGRADTQYF
.,TRBJ1-6,.,TRBV6-2/TRBV6-3,TGTGCCAGCAGCAAGGGCCAGGGCACCTTATTAAATTCACCCCTCCACTTT,CASSKGQGTLLNSPLHF
once,TRBJ2-1,TRBD2,TRBV19,TGTGCCAGTAGTTTTAGCGGGAGAGACAATGAGCAGTTCTTC,CASSFSGRDNEQFF
.,TRBJ2-7,TRBD2,TRBV11-2,TGTGCCAGCAGCTTAGAAACTAGCGGGCGATACGAGCAGTACTTC,CASSLETSGRYEQYF
.,TRBJ2-1,TRBD2,TRBV5-4,TGTGCCAGCAGCTTGGGTAGCGGGGGGCTGTACAATGAGCAGTTCTTC,CASSLGSGGLYNEQFF
.,TRBJ1-6,.,TRBV11-2,TGTGCCAGCAGCCGTGCGGGGGCGCTCGATAATTCACCCCTCCACTTT,CASSRAGALDNSPLHF
.,TRBJ2-2,TRBD1,TRBV7-2,TGTGCCAGCAGCTCAGGGGGCGCGAACACCGGGGAGCTGTTTTTT,CASSSGGANTGELFF
.,TRBJ2-3,.,TRBV11-2,TGTGCCAGCAGCCCCGGCCCGCGGGGCACAGATACGCAGTATTTT,CASSPGPRGTDTQYF
.,TRBJ1-5,.,TRBV19,TGTGCCAGTAATCAGGGGCATCAGCCCCAGCATTTT,CASNQGHQPQHF
.,TRBJ1-6,TRBD1,TRBV4-2,TGTGCCAGCAGCCAAGATCGCGGGACAGATAATTCACCCCTCCACTTT,CASSQDRGTDNSPLHF
.,TRBJ2-7,.,TRBV7-2,TGTGCCAGCAGCTCCGTGGGGAGCGCGGAAAGCTCCTACGAGCAGTACTTC,CASSSVGSAESSYEQYF
.,TRBJ2-1,TRBD2,TRBV15,TGTGCCACCAGCAGACCCATGGGAGGGGCTAGCCGGGCGAATGAGCAGTTCTTC,CATSRPMGGASRANEQFF